One sample yielded the 18 T cell receptor beta chains listed below, sequenced in a study of T cells after yellow fever vaccination. Each CDR3 protein gets one entry after TCRdb re-called the 5' RACE reads with MiXCR. The sample holds fewer than 100,000 distinct CDR3 sequences; about 8.4% are singletons and the top ten take around 17%. This material consisted of CD8+ T cells not binding an NS4B(214-222) dextramer, sorted from PBMCs, taken approximately 16 days after the first yellow fever vaccination. The source of these receptors is a young man who received the YFV17D yellow fever vaccine.

The chain links TRBV7-2 to TRBJ2-1, with 7 bases aligning to TRBD1. The CDR3 length is 15 residues. With V trimmed by 2 bases and J by 4 bases, 5 bases remained unmatched. Germline V lookup: CDR1 SGHTA, CDR2 FQGNSA. This CDR3 is CASSLTTGPYNEQFF. The CDR3 bases are TGTGCCAGCAGCTTAACGACAGGGCCGTACAATGAGCAGTTCTTC.

This clonotype turned up a few times. The genes are TRBV20-1 and TRBJ1-4; D gene uncertain. The CDR3 consists of 16 residues. Between the trimmed V and J ends, which lost 0 bases and 0 bases, there was a span of 11 bases. The germline V gene encodes CDR1 DFQATT and CDR2 SNEGSKA (reference sequence). CDR3 sequence: CSARDPAWATNEKLFF. CDR3 DNA: TGCAGTGCTAGAGATCCCGCCTGGGCAACTAATGAAAAACTGTTTTTT.

This clonotype was picked up a small number of times. This chain joins TRBV5-8 and TRBJ2-3, with D perhaps matching TRBD2 (5 bases). The CDR3 loop spans 15 amino acids. With 4 bases removed from V and 3 bases from J, the gap between germline ends came to 15 bases. Germline CDR1 and CDR2: SGHTS and YDEGEE. This CDR3 reads CASSVPTQRTDTQYF. CDR3 bases: TGTGCCAGCAGCGTCCCTACCCAGCGGACAGATACGCAGTATTTT.

This clonotype appeared a single time. Just one base apart from a much larger clone, this may be a read error. The chain combines TRBV20-1 with TRBJ2-1; possible D gene TRBD1, 5 bases. Germline V gene lookup returns CDR1 DFQATT and CDR2 SNEGSKA (reference sequence). The CDR3 extends over 17 amino acids. The germline V and J ends were trimmed by 5 bases and 6 bases, with 26 bases remaining between them. DNA of the CDR3: TGCAGTGCTTGGGGCTCGAGCTCGCGGAGAGAGGTCAATGAGCAGTTCTTC. Translated: CSAWGSSSRREVNEQFF.

The sample holds a few counts of this clonotype. The chain carries TRBV12-3 or TRBV12-4 and TRBJ2-4, with a possible D match to TRBD2 (6 bases). This CDR3 is 16 amino acids long. V lost 3 bases and J lost 3, with 15 bases in between. CDR3 sequence: CASSLGLPNGKNIQYF. The CDR3 nucleotides are TGTGCCAGCAGTTTGGGACTCCCAAATGGCAAAAACATTCAGTACTTC.

V gene TRBV4-2 combines with J gene TRBJ1-2; D gene uncertain. The CDR3 spans 15 residues. Trimming cost V 0 bases and J 2 bases, with 10 bases left between them. The germline CDR1 and CDR2 sequences are LGHNA and YNFKEQ. The CDR3 loop is CASSQEATPNYGYTF. CDR3 coding DNA: TGTGCCAGCAGCCAAGAAGCCACCCCAAACTATGGCTACACCTTC.

This clonotype occurred many times. The V and J genes are TRBV12-3 or TRBV12-4 and TRBJ2-3; 14 positions agree with TRBD2. There are 16 residues in the CDR3. J lost 5 bases, V lost 3 bases, and 4 bases had no gene match. The CDR3 is CASSLGLAGAVDTQYF. The CDR3 DNA is TGTGCCAGCAGTTTGGGACTAGCGGGGGCGGTAGATACGCAGTATTTT.

The rearrangement joins TRBV6-1 to TRBJ2-1; perhaps TRBD2 as D (5 bases). Germline loops: CDR1 MNHNS, CDR2 SASEGT. The CDR3 runs to 14 residues. The V and J ends lost 5 bases and 8 bases respectively, with 16 bases between them. The CDR3 DNA reads as TGTGCCAGCAGTCGCGAGGGAGTACGGGATGAGCAGTTCTTC. It translates to CASSREGVRDEQFF.

The sample holds a few counts of this clonotype. This chain links TRBV4-2 with TRBJ2-7; 8 nucleotides line up with TRBD1. The CDR3 has 18 amino acids. The germline V gene encodes CDR1 LGHNA and CDR2 YNFKEQ. With V trimmed by 1 base and J by 2 bases, 13 bases remained unmatched. The CDR3 spells CASSQATGETPEPYEQYF. In DNA, the CDR3 is TGTGCCAGCAGCCAAGCGACAGGGGAAACTCCTGAACCCTACGAGCAGTACTTC.

The chain carries TRBV27 and TRBJ1-1; TRBD1 might be the D (6 bases). The V end lost 5 bases, the J end lost 1 base, and 11 bases lay between the germline ends. This CDR3 region has 14 residues. The germline V gene has CDR1 MNHEY and CDR2 SMNVEV (reference sequence). The CDR3 is CASSGMDRNTEAFF. In nucleotides, the CDR3 is TGTGCCAGCAGTGGAATGGACAGGAACACTGAAGCTTTCTTT.

This clonotype was observed at least ten times. The CDR3 DNA reads TGCAGCGTTGAAGGCGCCCCGGATAACTATGGCTACACCTTC. Amino acids: CSVEGAPDNYGYTF. The chain uses TRBV29-1 and TRBJ1-2; D unresolved. The CDR3 sequence is 14 residues long. The germline gives CDR1 SQVTM, CDR2 ANQGSEA. Trimming pared 1 base from V and 1 base from J, leaving 10 bases between.

J is TRBJ2-7 and V is TRBV6-5; TRBD2 agrees at 10 bases. CDR3 length: 14 amino acids. V lost 3 bases to trimming and J lost 6 bases; unmatched junction nucleotides: 5. The germline gives CDR1 MNHEY, CDR2 SVGAGI. CDR3 coding DNA: TGTGCCAGCAGTTATTCCAGCGGGGGGGGCGAGCAGTACTTC. Amino acids: CASSYSSGGGEQYF.

This clonotype was detected once. The rearrangement links TRBV6-1 to TRBJ2-7; possible D gene TRBD1, 6 bases. In germline, CDR1 is MNHNS, CDR2 SASEGT. V was pared by 6 bases and J by 1 base, with 13 bases between. CDR3 length: 14 amino acids. The CDR3 sequence is CASSRGQYSYEQYF. In DNA form, the CDR3 reads TGTGCCAGCAGCCGCGGACAGTATTCCTACGAGCAGTACTTC.

The J gene is TRBJ1-6, the V gene TRBV9; tentatively, D is TRBD1 (6 bases). V dropped 0 bases and J dropped 12 bases, with 16 bases sitting between them. The CDR3 has 15 residues. Germline V CDR1 and CDR2: SGDLS, YYNGEE. In DNA, the CDR3 is TGTGCCAGCAGCGTAGAAGGACAGCGGGGCCTACCCCTCCACTTT. The encoded protein is CASSVEGQRGLPLHF.

The gene calls are TRBV4-3 and TRBJ2-7, with a weak D call TRBD2 (6 bases). V was shortened by 1 base and J by 2 bases, with 12 bases between the two germline ends. CDR1 is LGHNA, CDR2 YSLEER, per germline. This CDR3 contains 15 residues. CDR3 residues: CASSQAPGGAYEQYF. The CDR3 nucleotides read TGCGCCAGCAGCCAAGCCCCCGGGGGAGCCTACGAGCAGTACTTC.

The rearrangement joins TRBV3-1 to TRBJ1-2; unclear D gene. The CDR3 contains 15 residues. Germline V CDR1 and CDR2: LGHDT, YNNKEL (reference sequence). Trimming took off 5 bases at V and 8 bases at J, with 21 bases between the two ends. The CDR3 loop is CASSTTSEPQNGYTF. The CDR3 region has the DNA TGTGCCAGCAGCACAACTTCGGAACCTCAGAACGGCTACACCTTC.

This clonotype was detected a few times. The chain recombines TRBV12-3 or TRBV12-4 with TRBJ2-1, with 9 bases fitting TRBD1. The CDR3 is 15 residues long. V dropped 9 bases and J dropped 4; count of bases not matched to a gene: 10. The CDR3 region has the DNA TGTGCCAGTACCCGAGGGACAGGGTTATACAATGAGCAGTTCTTC. Its protein product is CASTRGTGLYNEQFF.

The table lists this clonotype with a few counts. The chain carries TRBV4-3 and TRBJ1-5; no firm D call. The CDR3 sequence is 19 residues long. Trimming shortened V by 0 bases and J by 2 bases, and 20 bases separated the two germline ends. CDR1 and CDR2 (germline): LGHNA, YSLEER. The CDR3 region is CASSQDGRSANGRNQPQHF. In DNA form, the CDR3 reads TGCGCCAGCAGCCAAGACGGTCGGAGTGCGAACGGGCGCAATCAGCCCCAGCATTTT.